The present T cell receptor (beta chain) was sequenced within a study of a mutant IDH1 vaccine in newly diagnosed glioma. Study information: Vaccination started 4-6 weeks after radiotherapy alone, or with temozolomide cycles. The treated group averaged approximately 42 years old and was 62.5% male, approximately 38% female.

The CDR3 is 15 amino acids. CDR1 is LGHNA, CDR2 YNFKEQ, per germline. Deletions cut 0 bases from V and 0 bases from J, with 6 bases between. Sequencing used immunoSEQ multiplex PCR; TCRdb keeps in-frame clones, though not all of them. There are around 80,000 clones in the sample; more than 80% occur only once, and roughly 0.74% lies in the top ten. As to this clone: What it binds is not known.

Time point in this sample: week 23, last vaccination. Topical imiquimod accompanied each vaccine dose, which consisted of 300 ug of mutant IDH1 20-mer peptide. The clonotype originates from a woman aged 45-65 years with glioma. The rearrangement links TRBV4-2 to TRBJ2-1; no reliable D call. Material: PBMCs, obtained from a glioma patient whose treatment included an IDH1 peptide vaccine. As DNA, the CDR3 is TGTGCCAGCAGCCAAGATTTGAGCTCCTACAATGAGCAGTTCTTC. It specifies CASSQDLSSYNEQFF.